Listed below are T cell receptor beta chains from one sample, sequenced in a study of glioma-infiltrating T cells. Via MiXCR, TCRdb re-called the multiplex PCR reads, giving one row per CDR3 protein. In the table there are more than 110,000 distinct CDR3 sequences, around 42% of which are singletons. Sequencing used glioma tissue, nonneoplastic brain tissue, or PBMCs (not recorded which). Receptors were obtained from a human donor with low-grade glioma or glioblastoma, undergoing nonglioma brain surgery, or in good health (not recorded which). CDR3s include the opening cysteine and the closing phenylalanine or tryptophan. D genes are given only for firm matches. Clone size is given for some rows only: seen once, a few or many times, or a class if the clone is expanded.

>NA|TRBV20-1|TRBJ2-3|TRBD2|15
CSIPGLAGGTDTQYF
TGCAGCATCCCGGGACTAGCGGGGGGAACAGATACGCAGTATTTT
>NA|TRBV11-1|TRBJ2-5|NA|13
CASSSSTQETQYF
TGTGCCAGCAGCTCAAGTACGCAAGAGACCCAGTACTTC
>NA|TRBV24-1|TRBJ2-1|TRBD2|17
CATSDVGRAGLHNEQFF
TGTGCCACCAGTGATGTGGGGAGAGCGGGATTACACAATGAGCAGTTCTTC
>once|TRBV7-9|TRBJ1-5|NA|13
CASSSTGNQPQHF
TGTGCCAGCAGCTCAACGGGCAATCAGCCCCAGCATTTT
>NA|TRBV6-1|TRBJ2-7|NA|14
CASRGMTDSSEQYF
TGTGCCAGCAGGGGTATGACGGATTCCAGCGAGCAGTACTTC
>NA|TRBV4-1|TRBJ1-5|TRBD1|18
CASSQSLLRQGNNQPQHF
TGCGCCAGCAGCCAGAGCCTTCTAAGACAGGGTAACAATCAGCCCCAGCATTTT
>NA|TRBV20-1|TRBJ2-5|NA|12
CSARDSGETQYF
TGCAGTGCTAGAGATAGTGGCGAGACCCAGTACTTC
>once|TRBV6-1|TRBJ2-3|TRBD2|17
CAISRLAGAADTDTQYF
TGTGCCATCAGCAGACTAGCGGGAGCGGCTGACACAGATACGCAGTATTTT
>NA|TRBV11-2|TRBJ2-7|NA|18
CASSRRGPGGAYYYEQYF
TGTGCCAGCAGCCGAAGGGGGCCTGGGGGGGCGTATTACTACGAGCAGTACTTC
>NA|TRBV20-1|TRBJ1-6|NA|16
CSARDGDSSYNSPLHF
TGCAGTGCTAGAGATGGCGACAGCTCCTATAATTCACCCCTCCACTTT
>many|TRBV6-2/TRBV6-3|TRBJ1-2|NA|12
CASSYTDYGYTF
TGTGCCAGCAGTTACACTGATTATGGCTACACCTTC
>few|TRBV7-2|TRBJ2-7|NA|12
CASSPGAYEQYF
TGTGCCAGCAGCCCTGGGGCCTACGAGCAGTACTTC
>many|TRBV28|TRBJ2-1|TRBD2|18
CASSFPQSITSGVNEQFF
TGTGCCAGCAGTTTCCCTCAATCAATAACTAGCGGGGTTAATGAGCAGTTCTTC
>NA|TRBV28|TRBJ2-2|NA|13
CASSPGFTGELFF
TGTGCCAGCAGCCCAGGGTTCACCGGGGAGCTGTTTTTT
>many|TRBV2|TRBJ2-3|NA|17
CASSPIGSGIITDTQYF
TGTGCCAGCAGCCCTATAGGCAGCGGAATTATCACAGATACGCAGTATTTT
>many|TRBV7-2|TRBJ2-3|NA|12
CASSLVRDTQYF
TGTGCCAGCAGCTTAGTTCGAGATACGCAGTATTTT
>few|TRBV3-1|TRBJ1-1|TRBD1|14
CASSQEERTGEAFF
TGTGCCAGCAGCCAAGAAGAGAGGACAGGGGAAGCTTTCTTT
>few|TRBV4-1|TRBJ1-2|NA|16
CASSQDPGPGAYGYTF
TGCGCCAGCAGCCAAGATCCTGGACCAGGGGCTTATGGCTACACCTTC
>NA|TRBV6-2/TRBV6-3|TRBJ2-1|TRBD2|14
CASSASWGGNEQFF
TGTGCCAGCAGCGCCTCTTGGGGAGGGAATGAGCAGTTCTTC
>NA|TRBV6-6|TRBJ2-7|NA|16
CASSYSSGGLSYEQYF
TGTGCCAGCAGTTACTCGAGTGGGGGCCTCTCCTACGAGCAGTACTTC
>NA|TRBV6-2/TRBV6-3|TRBJ2-1|TRBD2|15
CASRLGTSGHNEQFF
TGTGCCAGCAGACTAGGGACTAGCGGGCACAATGAGCAGTTCTTC
>NA|TRBV3-1|TRBJ2-7|NA|12
CASSQEGNEQYF
TGTGCCAGCAGCCAAGAGGGAAACGAGCAGTACTTC
>many|TRBV6-1|TRBJ2-7|TRBD2|16
CASSPRTSGLNYEQYF
TGTGCCAGCAGTCCCCGGACTAGCGGGTTAAACTACGAGCAGTACTTC
>few|TRBV18|TRBJ1-5|NA|16
CASSPQGRENNQPQHF
TGTGCCAGCTCACCTCAGGGGAGAGAAAACAATCAGCCCCAGCATTTT
>few|TRBV6-1|TRBJ1-5|NA|14
CASSERGGNQPQHF
TGTGCCAGCAGTGAAAGGGGGGGCAATCAGCCCCAGCATTTT
>many|TRBV6-1|TRBJ1-5|NA|15
CASSEPTGPNQPQHF
TGTGCCAGCAGTGAACCCACAGGACCGAATCAGCCCCAGCATTTT
>NA|TRBV4-1|TRBJ2-2|NA|16
CASSQDYTDYTGELFF
TGCGCCAGCAGCCAAGATTATACAGACTACACCGGGGAGCTGTTTTTT
>NA|TRBV27|TRBJ2-3|NA|16
CASSGLGRGGTDTQYF
TGTGCCAGCAGTGGCTTAGGGCGTGGGGGCACAGATACGCAGTATTTT
>few|TRBV6-1|TRBJ2-7|TRBD1|13
CASKTTGDYEQYF
TGTGCCAGCAAGACGACAGGGGACTACGAGCAGTACTTC
>NA|TRBV11-2|TRBJ1-1|NA|12
CASKAGNTEAFF
TGTGCCAGCAAGGCAGGGAACACTGAAGCTTTCTTT
>NA|TRBV5-6|TRBJ2-7|NA|13
CARSLIGGGERYF
TGTGCCCGCAGCTTGATAGGGGGAGGGGAGCGGTACTTC
>few|TRBV20-1|TRBJ2-3|NA|16
CSASDVGGKGGNTQYF
TGCAGTGCTAGTGATGTTGGGGGGAAAGGGGGAAATACGCAGTATTTT
>NA|TRBV7-2|TRBJ2-5|NA|14
CASSPGPPVETQYF
TGTGCCAGCAGCCCTGGACCCCCGGTGGAGACCCAGTACTTC
>many|TRBV6-2/TRBV6-3|TRBJ1-2|NA|13
CASSPQENYGYTF
TGTGCCAGCAGCCCACAGGAGAACTATGGCTACACCTTC
>NA|TRBV28|TRBJ2-2|TRBD1|15
CASGGQGAHTGELFF
TGTGCCAGCGGAGGACAGGGGGCGCACACCGGGGAGCTGTTTTTT
>few|TRBV6-6|TRBJ2-4|NA|16
CASSYSTEIAKNIQYF
TGTGCCAGCAGTTACTCCACTGAAATAGCCAAAAACATTCAGTACTTC
>NA|TRBV27|TRBJ1-2|TRBD1|14
CASSSITGDYGYTF
TGTGCCAGCAGTTCAATCACAGGGGACTATGGCTACACCTTC
>NA|TRBV24-1|TRBJ2-1|TRBD2|20
CATSGRPGLAGGRIYNEQFF
TGTGCCACCAGTGGTCGCCCGGGACTAGCGGGGGGGCGGATCTACAATGAGCAGTTCTTC
>NA|TRBV12-3/TRBV12-4|TRBJ2-7|NA|15
CASSSLTGRMNEQYF
TGTGCCAGCAGTTCCCTGACAGGGAGGATGAACGAGCAGTACTTC
>NA|TRBV12-3/TRBV12-4|TRBJ1-5|TRBD1|16
CASSLSGQGQGQPQHF
TGTGCCAGCAGTCTATCGGGACAGGGTCAGGGTCAGCCCCAGCATTTT
>few|TRBV15|TRBJ2-7|NA|14
CATSRGQGVREQYF
TGTGCCACCAGCCGAGGACAAGGAGTACGAGAGCAGTACTTC
>NA|TRBV2|TRBJ2-3|NA|13
CASETGARGTQYF
TGTGCCAGCGAGACCGGGGCTCGGGGTACGCAGTATTTT
>NA|TRBV18|TRBJ2-7|NA|14
CASSLQGGSYEQYF
TGTGCCAGCTCACTCCAGGGGGGCTCCTACGAGCAGTACTTC
>NA|TRBV6-2/TRBV6-3|TRBJ1-3|NA|13
CASRQTGGNTIYF
TGTGCCAGCAGGCAGACCGGAGGAAACACCATATATTTT
>few|TRBV20-1|TRBJ2-1|TRBD1|16
CSASGDRGRSYNEQFF
TGCAGTGCTAGTGGGGACAGGGGTAGGTCCTACAATGAGCAGTTCTTC
>few|TRBV4-1|TRBJ2-1|TRBD2|17
CASSQEQVTSGDNEQFF
TGCGCCAGCAGCCAAGAGCAGGTCACTAGCGGGGACAATGAGCAGTTCTTC
>NA|TRBV12-3/TRBV12-4|TRBJ2-3|TRBD2|13
CASRGTSPDTQYF
TGTGCCAGCAGAGGGACTAGCCCAGATACGCAGTATTTT
>NA|TRBV20-1|TRBJ2-5|NA|15
CSARDLNVGGETQYF
TGCAGTGCTAGAGATTTAAATGTAGGGGGAGAGACCCAGTACTTC